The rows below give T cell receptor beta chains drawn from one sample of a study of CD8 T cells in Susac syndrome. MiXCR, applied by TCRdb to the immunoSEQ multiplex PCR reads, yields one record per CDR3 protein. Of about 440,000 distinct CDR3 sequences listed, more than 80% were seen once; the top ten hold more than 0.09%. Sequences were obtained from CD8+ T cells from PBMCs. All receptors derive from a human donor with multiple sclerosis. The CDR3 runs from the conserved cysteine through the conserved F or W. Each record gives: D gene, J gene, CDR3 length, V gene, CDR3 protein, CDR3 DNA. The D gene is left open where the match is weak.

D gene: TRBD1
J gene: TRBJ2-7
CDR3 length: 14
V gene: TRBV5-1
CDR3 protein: CASSLEGQAFEQYF
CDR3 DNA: TGCGCCAGCAGCTTGGAAGGACAGGCGTTCGAGCAGTACTTC

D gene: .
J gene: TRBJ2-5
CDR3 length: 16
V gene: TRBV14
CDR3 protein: CASSQDLGPPQETQYF
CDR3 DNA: TGTGCCAGCAGCCAAGATCTCGGGCCCCCACAAGAGACCCAGTACTTC

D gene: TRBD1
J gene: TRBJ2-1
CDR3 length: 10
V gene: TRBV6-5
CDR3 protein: CASLLDREFF
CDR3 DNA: TGTGCCAGCTTACTGGACAGGGAGTTCTTC

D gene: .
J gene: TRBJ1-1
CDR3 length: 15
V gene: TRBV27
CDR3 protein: CASSLGFGGNTEAFF
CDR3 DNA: TGTGCCAGCAGTTTAGGATTCGGGGGGAACACTGAAGCTTTCTTT

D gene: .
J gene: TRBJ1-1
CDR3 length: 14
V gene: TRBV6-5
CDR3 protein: CASSYEPGGTEAFF
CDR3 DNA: TGTGCCAGCAGTTACGAACCCGGGGGCACTGAAGCTTTCTTT

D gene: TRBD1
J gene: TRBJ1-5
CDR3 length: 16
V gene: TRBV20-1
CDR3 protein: CSARDLATGDNQPQHF
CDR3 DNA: TGCAGTGCTAGAGATCTCGCGACAGGGGATAATCAGCCCCAGCATTTT

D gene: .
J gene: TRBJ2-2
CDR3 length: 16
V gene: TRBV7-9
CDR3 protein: CASSAPGTSNTGELFF
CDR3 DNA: TGTGCCAGCAGCGCTCCCGGGACTTCGAACACCGGGGAGCTGTTTTTT

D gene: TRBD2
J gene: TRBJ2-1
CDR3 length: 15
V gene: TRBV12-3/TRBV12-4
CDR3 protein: CASSWDYQFDNEQFF
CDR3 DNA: TGTGCCAGCAGTTGGGACTACCAGTTTGACAATGAGCAGTTCTTC

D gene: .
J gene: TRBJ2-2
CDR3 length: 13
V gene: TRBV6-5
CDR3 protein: CASSYQGAGELFF
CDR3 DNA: TGTGCCAGCAGTTACCAAGGCGCCGGGGAGCTGTTTTTT

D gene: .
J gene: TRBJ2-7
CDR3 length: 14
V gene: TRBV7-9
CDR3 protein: CASSKVSGAYEQYF
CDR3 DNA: TGTGCCAGCAGCAAGGTGTCAGGGGCCTACGAGCAGTACTTC

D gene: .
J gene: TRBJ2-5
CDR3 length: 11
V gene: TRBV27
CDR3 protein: CASSFGGTQYF
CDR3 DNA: TGTGCCAGCAGTTTTGGTGGGACCCAGTACTTC

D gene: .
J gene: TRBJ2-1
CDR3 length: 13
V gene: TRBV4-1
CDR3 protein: CASSQGDYNEQFF
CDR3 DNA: TGCGCCAGCAGCCAAGGGGACTACAATGAGCAGTTCTTC